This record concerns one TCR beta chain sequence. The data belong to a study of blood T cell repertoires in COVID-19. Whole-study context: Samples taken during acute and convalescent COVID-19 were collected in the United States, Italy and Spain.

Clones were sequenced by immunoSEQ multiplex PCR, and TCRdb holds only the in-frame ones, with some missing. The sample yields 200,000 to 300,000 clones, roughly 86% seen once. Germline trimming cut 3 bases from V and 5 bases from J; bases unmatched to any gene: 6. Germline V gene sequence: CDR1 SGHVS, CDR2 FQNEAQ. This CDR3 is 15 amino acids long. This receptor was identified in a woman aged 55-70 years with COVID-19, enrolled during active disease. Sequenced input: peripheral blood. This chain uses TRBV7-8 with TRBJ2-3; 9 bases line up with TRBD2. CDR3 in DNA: TGTGCCAGCAGCTTTGTTAGCGGGAGTGTAGATACGCAGTATTTT. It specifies CASSFVSGSVDTQYF. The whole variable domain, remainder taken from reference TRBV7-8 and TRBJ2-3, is GAGVSQSPRYKVAKRGQDVALRCDPISGHVSLFWYQQALGQGPEFLTYFQNEAQLDKSGLPSDRFFAERPEGSVSTLKIQRTQQEDSAVYLCASSFVSGSVDTQYFGPGTRLTVL.